The T cell receptor beta chain described here comes from a study of chronic HIV infection and antiretroviral therapy (dated by TCRdb to between 2015 and 2017). Of note for this clonotype: Its cognate antigen has yet to be identified. One base away there is no much larger clone; base qualities are not given.

The library was prepared using 5' RACE. TCRdb lists the instrument as Illumina MiSeq. In TCRdb, the public reads were trimmed at Q25 with fastp and aligned with MiXCR, with productive beta chains retained. All rows with the same CDR3 protein become a single entry with the most common DNA and genes. The table for this sample lists 30,000 to 45,000 distinct CDR3 sequences; roughly 8% of them were counted only once. The top ten hold around 2.9% of the sample. V is cut back by 4 bases and J by 3 bases, with 6 bases in the junction unmatched. CDR1 MNHEY and CDR2 SVGAGI were looked up in the germline V gene. Reading from cysteine to phenylalanine, the CDR3 counts 15 amino acids. The DNA shown is the 45-base CDR3, in frame from base 1.

This receptor was taken from an adult who had HIV and had not received antiretroviral therapy, or was an uninfected healthy control (not recorded which). The sample was peripheral blood. The V and J segments used are TRBV6-5 and TRBJ2-7, with TRBD1 matching 10 junction bases. The sequenced DNA: TGTGCCAGCAGTTCGGGACAGGGGATGAGCTACGAGCAGTACTTC. This encodes CASSSGQGMSYEQYF.